Below are 21 T cell receptor beta chains sequenced from a single sample in a study of T cell responses to AZD1222 COVID-19 vaccine (dated by TCRdb to the early 2020s). The library came from the immunoSEQ multiplex PCR assay. TCRdb mirrors the immuneACCESS table, restricted to in-frame sequences. Some clones are absent from its copies; in checked studies, under half trace to an unresolved V gene, and the reason for the others is unknown. For this sample the table gives 180,000 or so clones, of which 88% were detected only once. Roughly 25% of the sample comes from the top ten. This sample's time point label indicates: about 28 days (+/-7) after the second vaccine dose. Sample: peripheral blood, taken 28 days after the second AZD1222 dose. All receptors derive from an adult who received the AZD1222 COVID-19 vaccine.

This chain links TRBV10-3 with TRBJ1-5, with D possibly matching TRBD1 (5 bases). The CDR3 has 16 residues. CDR1 is ENHRY, CDR2 SYGVKD, per germline. Trimming removed 3 bases at V and 1 base at J, with 13 bases between. This chain's CDR3 is CAISDPRGASNQPQHF. The CDR3 nucleotides read TGTGCCATCAGTGACCCAAGAGGGGCAAGCAATCAGCCCCAGCATTTT.

A few counts support this clone. The chain recombines TRBV7-9 with TRBJ2-3, with TRBD1 as a possible D gene (5 bases). The V and J ends lost 5 bases and 5 bases respectively, with 14 bases between them. Germline CDR1 and CDR2: SEHNR and FQNEAQ (reference sequence). CDR3 size: 14 residues. The CDR3 DNA reads as TGTGCCAGCAGCCCGGGCAGGGTGGGAGATACGCAGTATTTT. This codes for CASSPGRVGDTQYF.

The chain employs TRBV2 and TRBJ2-3; 12 bases fit TRBD1. This CDR3 is 14 amino acids long. The V gene's germline CDR1 is SNHLY and CDR2 FYNNEI. Trimming took 11 bases from V and 3 from J; bases not matched to a gene: 6. CDR3 protein: CASRDRGLTDTQYF. In DNA form, the CDR3 reads TGTGCCTCCCGGGACAGGGGGCTGACAGATACGCAGTATTTT.

V and J are TRBV19 and TRBJ2-2; 7 bases map to TRBD2. Germline V gene lookup returns CDR1 LNHDA and CDR2 SQIVND (reference sequence). Germline trimming cut 3 bases from V and 6 bases from J; bases unmatched to any gene: 10. This CDR3 is 16 amino acids long. CDR3 bases: TGTGCCAGTAGTATTGTTCCCGGGACTAAACCCGGGGAGCTGTTTTTT. The encoded protein is CASSIVPGTKPGELFF.

The chain couples TRBV28 to TRBJ1-4; 7 bases fit TRBD1. From germline, CDR1 is MDHEN and CDR2 SYDVKM. The V and J ends lost 6 bases and 4 bases, in that order; junction bases with no gene match: 14. The CDR3 extends over 17 amino acids. CDR3 coding DNA: TGTGCCAGCAGCCTAACCGCAGGGGGATGGGGTAATGAAAAACTGTTTTTT. It specifies CASSLTAGGWGNEKLFF.

The genes are TRBV9 and TRBJ2-7, with TRBD1 matching over 10 bases. Germline V CDR1 and CDR2: SGDLS, YYNGEE. V lost 3 bases to trimming and J lost 4 bases; unmatched junction nucleotides: 4. This CDR3 region has 14 residues. Here the CDR3 DNA reads TGTGCCAGCAGCGGGGGACAGGGGAGATACGAGCAGTACTTC. Its translation is CASSGGQGRYEQYF.

CDR3 DNA: TGTGCCAGCACCCGGGGGGGACAGCCCCAGCATTTT. This translates into CASTRGGQPQHF. V is TRBV12-3 or TRBV12-4 and J is TRBJ1-5; D perhaps matches TRBD1 (5 bases). The germline V and J ends were trimmed by 7 bases and 7 bases, with 11 bases remaining between them. The CDR3 sequence is 12 residues long.

The chain combines TRBV7-2 with TRBJ2-3; TRBD2 aligns across 9 bases. CDR3 size: 17 residues. The germline CDR1 and CDR2 sequences are SGHTA and FQGNSA. With V trimmed by 5 bases and J by 0 bases, 9 bases remained unmatched. The CDR3 coding sequence is TGTGCCAGCAGCCCGTCGGGACTAGCTGCTAGCACAGATACGCAGTATTTT. This encodes CASSPSGLAASTDTQYF.

The V gene is TRBV4-3, the J gene TRBJ1-6; D is ambiguous. In germline, CDR1 is LGHNA, CDR2 YSLEER. The V end was cut by 0 bases, the J end by 0 bases, with 12 bases between. The CDR3 has 18 amino acids. In nucleotides, the CDR3 is TGCGCCAGCAGCCAAGAAGCCGGGGATACCTCCTATAATTCACCCCTCCACTTT. This gives the protein CASSQEAGDTSYNSPLHF.

The gene calls are TRBV19 and TRBJ1-2, with TRBD1 matching over 7 bases. After removal of 4 bases from V and 7 bases from J, the junction contained 9 bases not matched to a gene. This CDR3 region has 14 residues. Looked up from germline, CDR1 is LNHDA and CDR2 is SQIVND (reference sequence). The CDR3 sequence: CASSREDRAAGYTF. The CDR3 DNA reads as TGTGCCAGTAGTAGGGAAGACAGGGCGGCTGGCTACACCTTC. The variable domain in full, with the rest retrieved from reference TRBV19 and TRBJ1-2, is DGGITQSPKYLFRKEGQNVTLSCEQNLNHDAMYWYRQDPGQGLRLIYYSQIVNDFQKGDIAEGYSVSREKKESFPLTVTSAQKNPTAFYLCASSREDRAAGYTFGSGTRLTVV.

This clone appeared once. V is TRBV18 and J is TRBJ2-1, with D perhaps assigned TRBD1 or TRBD2 (6 bases each). The ends were cut back, 8 bases at V and 4 bases at J, with 12 bases in the middle. Germline assignment: CDR1 KGHSH and CDR2 LQKENI. This CDR3 is built from 13 residues. CDR3 region: CASGRGAYNEQFF. The CDR3 DNA reads TGTGCCAGCGGTAGGGGGGCATACAATGAGCAGTTCTTC.

This clone was observed a few times. The V and J genes are TRBV6-5 and TRBJ1-2; D gene unclear. Germline CDR1 is MNHEY and CDR2 is SVGAGI. The CDR3 has 12 residues. V shed 7 bases and J shed 2 bases, with 8 bases lying between them. The CDR3 spells CASMAANYGYTF. The CDR3 region has the DNA TGTGCCAGCATGGCAGCAAACTATGGCTACACCTTC.

The chain is built from TRBV29-1 and TRBJ1-3; 7 bases fit TRBD1. This CDR3 has 12 residues. V dropped 7 bases and J dropped 6; count of bases not matched to a gene: 6. Germline lookup yields CDR1 SQVTM and CDR2 ANQGSEA. The CDR3 reads CSARQGINTIYF. The CDR3 DNA follows: TGCAGCGCCCGACAGGGAATAAACACCATATATTTT.

CDR3 nucleotides: TGCGCCAGCAGCCAAGAGGGGCAGGGGGCCTATCAGCCCCAGCATTTT. It translates to CASSQEGQGAYQPQHF. The gene calls are TRBV4-1 and TRBJ1-5, with 8 bases identical to TRBD1. Germline V gives CDR1 MGHRA, CDR2 YSYEKL. The CDR3 totals 16 residues. J was trimmed by 5 bases and V by 0 bases; bases with no gene match: 6.

J is TRBJ2-7 and V is TRBV21-1; the table's D call, TRBD1, has no DNA check behind it. TRBV21-1 is labeled a pseudogene. CDR3 size: 20 residues. The CDR3 is CASCPSMRGGAGKSSYEQYF. Here the CDR3 DNA reads TGTGCCAGCTGCCCCTCAATGCGAGGGGGCGCGGGGAAAAGCTCCTACGAGCAGTACTTC.

This chain connects TRBV4-2 to TRBJ2-3, with no clear D. The length of the CDR3 is 14 residues. Looked up from germline, CDR1 is LGHNA and CDR2 is YNFKEQ. V was pared by 0 bases and J by 7 bases, with 11 bases between. CDR3 residues: CASSQDVLMNTQYF. The CDR3 DNA sequence: TGTGCCAGCAGCCAAGATGTCCTTATGAATACGCAGTATTTT.

For this clone: Other DNA sequences in this specimen translate into the identical CDR3. This chain connects TRBV28 to TRBJ2-7, with 10 bases aligning to TRBD2. The V segment lost 3 bases and the J segment 2 bases; nucleotides outside the gene matches: 1. This CDR3 is 14 amino acids long. CDR1 is MDHEN and CDR2 is SYDVKM in the germline V gene. In DNA, the CDR3 is TGTGCCAGCAGTTTGAGCGGGAGGGCCTACGAGCAGTACTTC. Translated: CASSLSGRAYEQYF.

The chain employs TRBV9 and TRBJ2-5; 15 bases are a match to TRBD2. The CDR3 contains 16 residues. With 4 bases clipped from V and 5 bases from J, the junction kept 6 bases outside the gene matches. CDR1 and CDR2 from the germline V gene are SGDLS and YYNGEE. CDR3 in amino acids: CASSPGLAGGQETQYF. The CDR3 DNA reads TGTGCCAGCAGCCCGGGACTAGCGGGAGGACAGGAGACCCAGTACTTC.

The genes are TRBV18 and TRBJ2-5; TRBD1 agrees at 7 bases. This CDR3 spans 15 amino acids. CDR1 and CDR2 from the germline V gene are KGHSH and LQKENI. Trimming took 2 bases from V and 1 from J; bases not matched to a gene: 4. The CDR3 loop reads CASSPLRQGQETQYF. The CDR3, as DNA: TGTGCCAGCTCACCATTAAGACAGGGCCAAGAGACCCAGTACTTC.

The chain uses TRBV5-1 and TRBJ2-7; D might be TRBD1 (6 bases). This CDR3 has 14 residues. Germline CDR1 SGHRS, CDR2 YFSETQ. The germline V and J ends were trimmed by 1 base and 0 bases, with 8 bases remaining between them. CDR3 protein: CASSLRTDSYEQYF. The CDR3 DNA sequence: TGCGCCAGCAGCTTGAGGACAGACTCCTACGAGCAGTACTTC. The whole variable domain, filled in from reference TRBV5-1 and TRBJ2-7, reads KAGVTQTPRYLIKTRGQQVTLSCSPISGHRSVSWYQQTPGQGLQFLFEYFSETQRNKGNFPGRFSGRQFSNSRSEMNVSTLELGDSALYLCASSLRTDSYEQYFGPGTRLTVT.

The chain joins TRBV28 to TRBJ1-5; no reliable D call. The germline V gene has CDR1 MDHEN and CDR2 SYDVKM. The CDR3 is made up of 12 amino acids. Between the trimmed V and J ends, which lost 4 bases and 7 bases, there was a span of 8 bases. The CDR3 reads CASSYGLQPQHF. CDR3 nucleotides: TGTGCCAGCAGTTATGGGTTGCAGCCCCAGCATTTT.